The T cell receptor beta chain under discussion was sequenced for a study of T-cell reconstitution after alpha-beta-depleted transplantation in children. The authors prepared the TCRbeta library with unique molecular identifiers. TCRdb called the PCR reads again in MiXCR, with one record for every CDR3 protein. In the table there are 600,000 to 700,000 distinct CDR3 sequences, around 16% of which are singletons. Germline lookup yields CDR1 SQVTM and CDR2 ANQGSEA. The junction had 9 bases not matched to a gene; V was cut back by 7 bases and J by 7 bases. This CDR3 region has 13 residues. At least ten counts were recorded for this clonotype.

The sequences come from PBMCs from the stem cell graft donor, collected from the stem cell graft. V gene TRBV29-1 combines with J gene TRBJ2-7, with TRBD1 identical over 11 bases. This sequence was found in a human donor who donated a stem cell graft to a child with acute myeloid leukemia. This CDR3 reads CSGFGTGGGEQYF. The CDR3 bases are TGCAGCGGGTTCGGGACAGGGGGTGGTGAGCAGTACTTC.